The rows below give T cell receptor beta chains drawn from one sample of a study of early T cells in non-severe SARS-CoV-2 infection. TCRdb re-called the 5' RACE reads through MiXCR, storing one row per CDR3 protein. The table has some 98,000 distinct CDR3 sequences, 9.5% to 12% seen once. The sample comprised whole blood. These receptors came from an adult who was a healthcare worker with PCR-confirmed SARS-CoV-2 infection or an uninfected control (not recorded which). Each CDR3 is given with its conserved first and last residue. A D gene is named only where the DNA matches it firmly. Part of the rows lack a size; the others show once, few, many or a class for expanded clones.

v_call: TRBV29-1; clone_size: many; d_call: .; j_call: TRBJ2-5; cdr3_aa: CSVPRGEETQYF; cdr3_nt: TGCAGCGTCCCCAGGGGGGAAGAGACCCAGTACTTC
v_call: TRBV6-5; clone_size: many; d_call: TRBD1; j_call: TRBJ1-2; cdr3_aa: CASSYSGTGGDGYTF; cdr3_nt: TGTGCCAGCAGTTACTCGGGGACAGGGGGCGATGGCTACACCTTC
v_call: TRBV27; clone_size: many; d_call: .; j_call: TRBJ1-1; cdr3_aa: CASSFVPDGNTEAFF; cdr3_nt: TGTGCCAGCAGTTTCGTACCCGACGGGAACACTGAAGCTTTCTTT
v_call: TRBV9; clone_size: many; d_call: .; j_call: TRBJ1-2; cdr3_aa: CASSVDILPNYGYTF; cdr3_nt: TGTGCCAGCAGCGTAGACATTTTACCCAACTATGGCTACACCTTC
v_call: TRBV2; clone_size: few; d_call: TRBD1; j_call: TRBJ2-2; cdr3_aa: CASTSPPGQGATGELFF; cdr3_nt: TGTGCCAGCACCTCACCTCCGGGACAGGGGGCCACCGGGGAGCTGTTTTTT
v_call: TRBV7-9; clone_size: .; d_call: TRBD2; j_call: TRBJ2-1; cdr3_aa: CATSGTSGPYNEQFF; cdr3_nt: TGTGCCACATCCGGGACTAGCGGCCCCTACAATGAGCAGTTCTTC
v_call: TRBV14; clone_size: few; d_call: .; j_call: TRBJ1-2; cdr3_aa: CASSRRRGFGYGYTF; cdr3_nt: TGTGCCAGCAGCCGAAGGAGGGGCTTCGGCTATGGCTACACCTTC
v_call: TRBV11-2; clone_size: many; d_call: .; j_call: TRBJ2-7; cdr3_aa: CASSLNIRGSAYEQYF; cdr3_nt: TGTGCCAGCAGCTTAAATATCAGGGGATCCGCCTACGAGCAGTACTTC
v_call: TRBV2; clone_size: .; d_call: TRBD2; j_call: TRBJ2-7; cdr3_aa: CASSNSGGFTYEQYF; cdr3_nt: TGTGCCAGCAGTAATAGCGGGGGCTTCACCTACGAGCAGTACTTC
v_call: TRBV20-1; clone_size: many; d_call: .; j_call: TRBJ2-7; cdr3_aa: CSARLDYEQYF; cdr3_nt: TGCAGTGCTAGATTAGACTACGAGCAGTACTTC
v_call: TRBV28; clone_size: .; d_call: TRBD1; j_call: TRBJ2-7; cdr3_aa: CASSGTGSSYEQYF; cdr3_nt: TGTGCCAGCAGTGGGACAGGGAGCTCCTACGAGCAGTACTTC
v_call: TRBV3-1; clone_size: many; d_call: .; j_call: TRBJ1-1; cdr3_aa: CASSRNGNTEAFF; cdr3_nt: TGTGCCAGCAGCCGTAACGGGAACACTGAAGCTTTCTTT
v_call: TRBV27; clone_size: many; d_call: .; j_call: TRBJ1-1; cdr3_aa: CASSLSAALNTEAFF; cdr3_nt: TGTGCCAGCAGTTTATCGGCAGCCTTGAACACTGAAGCTTTCTTT
v_call: TRBV7-6; clone_size: many; d_call: .; j_call: TRBJ1-6; cdr3_aa: CASSHDTKESPLHF; cdr3_nt: TGTGCCAGCAGCCACGACACGAAGGAGTCACCCCTCCACTTT
v_call: TRBV7-3; clone_size: many; d_call: .; j_call: TRBJ1-2; cdr3_aa: CASSSPGRGYTF; cdr3_nt: TGTGCCAGCAGCTCCCCGGGAAGAGGCTACACCTTC
v_call: TRBV7-9; clone_size: many; d_call: TRBD1; j_call: TRBJ2-7; cdr3_aa: CASRPEGTGLGEQYF; cdr3_nt: TGTGCCAGCAGACCCGAGGGGACAGGCCTCGGAGAGCAGTACTTC
v_call: TRBV5-1; clone_size: few; d_call: TRBD1; j_call: TRBJ1-6; cdr3_aa: CASSPTTGPNNSPLHF; cdr3_nt: TGCGCCAGCAGCCCGACGACAGGGCCCAATAATTCACCCCTCCACTTT